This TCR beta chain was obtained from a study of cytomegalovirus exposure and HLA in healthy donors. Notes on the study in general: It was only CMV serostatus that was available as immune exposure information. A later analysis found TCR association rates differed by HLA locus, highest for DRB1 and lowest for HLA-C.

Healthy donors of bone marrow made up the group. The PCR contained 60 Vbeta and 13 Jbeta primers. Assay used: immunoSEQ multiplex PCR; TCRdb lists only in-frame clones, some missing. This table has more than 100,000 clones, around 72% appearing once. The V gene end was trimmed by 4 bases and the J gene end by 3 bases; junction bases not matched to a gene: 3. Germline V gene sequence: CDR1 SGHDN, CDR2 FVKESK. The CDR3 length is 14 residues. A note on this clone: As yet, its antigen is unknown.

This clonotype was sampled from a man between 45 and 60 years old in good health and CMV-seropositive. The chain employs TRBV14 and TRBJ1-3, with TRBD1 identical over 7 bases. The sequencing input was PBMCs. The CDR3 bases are TGTGCCAGCAGCCTAGGGACAGTTGGAAACACCATATATTTT. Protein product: CASSLGTVGNTIYF.